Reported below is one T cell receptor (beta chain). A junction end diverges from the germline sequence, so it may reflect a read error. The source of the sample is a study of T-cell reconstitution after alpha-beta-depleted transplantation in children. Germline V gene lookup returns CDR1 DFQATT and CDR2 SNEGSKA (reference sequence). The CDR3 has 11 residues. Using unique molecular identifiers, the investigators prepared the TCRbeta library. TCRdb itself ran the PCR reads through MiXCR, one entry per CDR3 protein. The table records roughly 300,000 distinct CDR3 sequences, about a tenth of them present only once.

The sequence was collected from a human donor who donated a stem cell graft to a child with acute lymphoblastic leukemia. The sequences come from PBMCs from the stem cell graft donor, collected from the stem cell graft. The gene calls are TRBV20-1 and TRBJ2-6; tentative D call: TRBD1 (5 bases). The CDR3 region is CSATGANGLTF. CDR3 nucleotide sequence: TGCAGTGCCACTGGGGCCAACGGCCTGACTTTC.